Listed below are T cell receptor beta chains from one sample, sequenced in a study of beta chain features in type 1 diabetes. Repertoires were generated with immunoSEQ multiplex PCR, while TCRdb's copy carries only in-frame clones and drops some. The sample has about 320,000 clones; approximately 14% are singletons. Sequencing was performed on central memory CD4+ T cells from blood. The receptors derive from a man younger than 40 in good health. Both conserved end residues are part of each CDR3. The D gene is left open where the match is weak. Not every row has a clone size; where given, it reads once, few, many or a size class.

J gene	clone size	V gene	D gene	CDR3 protein	CDR3 DNA
TRBJ1-6	NA	TRBV4-2	NA	CASSQGLVNSPLHF	TGTGCCAGCAGCCAAGGATTGGTCAATTCACCCCTCCACTTT
TRBJ2-1	few	TRBV11-3	NA	CASSTSPLATNEQFF	TGTGCCAGCAGCACCAGCCCCCTGGCTACCAATGAGCAGTTCTTC
TRBJ1-6	few	TRBV18	TRBD1	CASSDSDRVLRSLHF	TGTGCCAGCTCAGATTCGGACAGGGTACTTCGGTCCCTCCACTTT
TRBJ2-2	NA	TRBV5-1	TRBD1	CASSLGGQYVGGELFF	TGCGCCAGCAGCTTGGGGGGACAGTACGTCGGCGGGGAGCTGTTTTTT
TRBJ2-2	many	TRBV14	TRBD1	CASSRRQGAGELFF	TGTGCCAGCAGTAGACGACAGGGGGCCGGGGAGCTGTTTTTT
TRBJ2-2	NA	TRBV12-5	TRBD1	CASGSGQVGTGELFF	TGTGCTAGTGGCTCCGGACAGGTGGGCACCGGGGAGCTGTTTTTT
TRBJ2-3	NA	TRBV5-5	TRBD2	CASSPLGRAKVDTQYF	TGTGCCAGCAGCCCTCTTGGGAGGGCGAAAGTAGATACGCAGTATTTT
TRBJ2-1	many	TRBV5-4	NA	CASSPPGRSYNEQFF	TGTGCCAGCAGCCCCCCAGGCCGGTCCTACAATGAGCAGTTCTTC
TRBJ2-1	NA	TRBV6-6	NA	CASSPTLALSYNEQFF	TGTGCCAGCAGCCCGACCCTAGCGCTATCCTACAATGAGCAGTTCTTC
TRBJ1-1	NA	TRBV6-1	NA	CASRDGTYTEAFF	TGTGCCAGCAGAGATGGCACCTACACTGAAGCTTTCTTT
TRBJ2-3	few	TRBV6-5	NA	CASNPGDWEDTQYF	TGTGCCAGCAACCCGGGAGATTGGGAAGATACGCAGTATTTT
TRBJ1-2	few	TRBV5-1	NA	CASSLESGGGGYTF	TGCGCCAGCAGCTTGGAGTCGGGCGGGGGTGGCTACACCTTC
TRBJ2-1	few	TRBV6-5	NA	CASGWNEQFF	TGTGCCAGCGGGTGGAATGAGCAGTTCTTC
TRBJ1-1	many	TRBV7-9	NA	CASRTSGGSAFF	TGTGCCAGCAGGACGTCCGGGGGTTCAGCTTTCTTT
TRBJ2-3	few	TRBV6-5	NA	CASSYSSTVGYTQYF	TGTGCCAGCAGTTATAGTTCGACAGTTGGATATACGCAGTATTTT
TRBJ2-3	few	TRBV14	NA	CASSQGLGRAQYF	TGTGCCAGCAGCCAAGGTTTGGGAAGGGCGCAGTATTTT
TRBJ1-1	few	TRBV30	NA	CAWRERGGTEAFF	TGTGCCTGGAGAGAACGGGGTGGGACTGAAGCTTTCTTT
TRBJ1-5	few	TRBV9	NA	CASSVGTFDQPQHF	TGTGCCAGCAGCGTCGGGACTTTTGATCAGCCCCAGCATTTT
TRBJ1-3	few	TRBV30	NA	CAWSAGDSGASGNTIYF	TGTGCCTGGAGTGCTGGAGATTCAGGCGCCTCTGGAAACACCATATATTTT
TRBJ1-1	few	TRBV5-1	NA	CASSLGQAAFSNTEAFF	TGCGCCAGCAGCTTGGGACAGGCAGCCTTTTCAAACACTGAAGCTTTCTTT
TRBJ2-5	few	TRBV19	TRBD1	CASKWTRGSSETQYF	TGTGCCAGTAAATGGACCAGGGGGAGTTCAGAGACCCAGTACTTC
TRBJ1-4	NA	TRBV27	TRBD1	CASRWGQNNEKLFF	TGTGCCAGCAGATGGGGACAGAATAATGAAAAACTGTTTTTT
TRBJ2-6	NA	TRBV6-1	TRBD1	CASRYRGSGANVLTF	TGTGCCAGCAGGTACAGGGGGTCTGGGGCCAACGTCCTGACTTTC
TRBJ2-5	few	TRBV11-2	NA	CASSLERAGSQYF	TGTGCCAGCAGCTTAGAAAGGGCCGGTTCCCAGTACTTC
TRBJ1-5	few	TRBV6-6	NA	CASSPDSSNQPQHF	TGTGCCAGCAGTCCGGACAGTAGCAATCAGCCCCAGCATTTT
TRBJ2-1	few	TRBV11-1	NA	CASSATDASYNEQFF	TGTGCCAGCAGCGCAACAGATGCCAGCTACAATGAGCAGTTCTTC
TRBJ2-3	NA	TRBV7-9	NA	CASSSSTLQDTQYF	TGTGCCAGCAGCTCATCGACATTACAAGATACGCAGTATTTT